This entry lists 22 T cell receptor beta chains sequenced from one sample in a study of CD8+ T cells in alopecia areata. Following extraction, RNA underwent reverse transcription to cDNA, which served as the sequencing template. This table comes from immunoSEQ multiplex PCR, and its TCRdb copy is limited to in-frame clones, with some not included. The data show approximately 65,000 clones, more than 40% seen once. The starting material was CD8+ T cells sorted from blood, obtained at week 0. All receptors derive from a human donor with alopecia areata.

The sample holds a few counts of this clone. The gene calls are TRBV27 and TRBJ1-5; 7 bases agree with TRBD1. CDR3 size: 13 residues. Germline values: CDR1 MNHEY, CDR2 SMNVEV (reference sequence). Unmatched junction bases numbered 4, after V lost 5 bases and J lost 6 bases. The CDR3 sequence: CASSRQGSQPQHF. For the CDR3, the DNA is TGTGCCAGCAGTCGACAGGGAAGTCAGCCCCAGCATTTT.

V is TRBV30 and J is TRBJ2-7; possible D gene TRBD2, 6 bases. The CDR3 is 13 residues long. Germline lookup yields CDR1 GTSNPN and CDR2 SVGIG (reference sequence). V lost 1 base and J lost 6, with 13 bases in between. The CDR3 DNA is TGTGCCTGGAGTGAAGGAATGGGGGGCGAGCAGTACTTC. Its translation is CAWSEGMGGEQYF.

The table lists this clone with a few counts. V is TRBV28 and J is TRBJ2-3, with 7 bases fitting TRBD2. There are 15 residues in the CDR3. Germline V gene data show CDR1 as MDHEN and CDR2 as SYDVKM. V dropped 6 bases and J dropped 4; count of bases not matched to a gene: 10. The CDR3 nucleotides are TGTGCCAGCAGCTCAAGGAGCGGGGTGCCAGATACGCAGTATTTT. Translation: CASSSRSGVPDTQYF.

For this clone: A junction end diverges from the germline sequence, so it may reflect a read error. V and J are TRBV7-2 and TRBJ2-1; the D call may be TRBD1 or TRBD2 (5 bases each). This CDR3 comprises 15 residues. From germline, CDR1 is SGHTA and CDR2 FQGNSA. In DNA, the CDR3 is TGTGCCAGCGGCTTCCTAGGGGACCCCTACAATGAGCAGTTCTTC. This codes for CASGFLGDPYNEQFF.

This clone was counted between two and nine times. The CDR3 coding sequence is TGTGCCAGCAGCTTAACCGGACTAGCGGGATTCACAGATACGCAGTATTTT. Its translation is CASSLTGLAGFTDTQYF. The chain has TRBV7-2 and TRBJ2-3; TRBD2 matches at 12 bases. V dropped 2 bases and J dropped 2; count of bases not matched to a gene: 5. CDR1 and CDR2 from the germline V gene are SGHTA and FQGNSA. The CDR3 is made up of 17 amino acids.

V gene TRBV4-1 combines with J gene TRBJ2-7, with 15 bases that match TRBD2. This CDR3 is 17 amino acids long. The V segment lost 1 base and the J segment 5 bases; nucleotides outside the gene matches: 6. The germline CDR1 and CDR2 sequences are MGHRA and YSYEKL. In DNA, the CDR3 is TGCGCCAGCAGCCAAGGTGTCGGACTAGCGGGAGGGAACGAGCAGTACTTC. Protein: CASSQGVGLAGGNEQYF.

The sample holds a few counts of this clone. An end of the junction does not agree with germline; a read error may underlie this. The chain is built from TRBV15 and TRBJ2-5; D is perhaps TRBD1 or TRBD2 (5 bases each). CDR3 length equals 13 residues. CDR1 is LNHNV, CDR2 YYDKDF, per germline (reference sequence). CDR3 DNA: TGTGCCACCAGCAGAGTGGGGGTAGAGGCCCAGTACTTC. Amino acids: CATSRVGVEAQYF.

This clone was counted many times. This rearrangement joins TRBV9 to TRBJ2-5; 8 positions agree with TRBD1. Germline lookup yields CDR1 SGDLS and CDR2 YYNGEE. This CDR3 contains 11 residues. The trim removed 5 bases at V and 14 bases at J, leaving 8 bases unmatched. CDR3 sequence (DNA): TGTGCCAGCAGTTCCGGGACAGGATTCTACTTC. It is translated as CASSSGTGFYF. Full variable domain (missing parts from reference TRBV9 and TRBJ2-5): DSGVTQTPKHLITATGQRVTLRCSPRSGDLSVYWYQQSLDQGLQFLIQYYNGEERAKGNILERFSAQQFPDLHSELNLSSLELGDSALYFCASSSGTGFYFGPGTRLLVL.

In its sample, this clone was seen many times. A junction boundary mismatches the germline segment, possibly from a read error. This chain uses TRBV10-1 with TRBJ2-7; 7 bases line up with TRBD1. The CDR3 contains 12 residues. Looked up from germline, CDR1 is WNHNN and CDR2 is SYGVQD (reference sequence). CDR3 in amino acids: CASKTGMYEQCF. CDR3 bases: TGCGCCAGCAAGACAGGGATGTACGAGCAGTGCTTC.

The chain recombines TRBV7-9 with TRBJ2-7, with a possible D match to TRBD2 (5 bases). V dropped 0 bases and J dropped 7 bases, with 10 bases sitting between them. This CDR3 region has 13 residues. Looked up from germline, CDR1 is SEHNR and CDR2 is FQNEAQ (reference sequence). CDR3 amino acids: CASSLAGAWEQYF. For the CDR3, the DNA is TGTGCCAGCAGCTTAGCGGGAGCGTGGGAGCAGTACTTC.

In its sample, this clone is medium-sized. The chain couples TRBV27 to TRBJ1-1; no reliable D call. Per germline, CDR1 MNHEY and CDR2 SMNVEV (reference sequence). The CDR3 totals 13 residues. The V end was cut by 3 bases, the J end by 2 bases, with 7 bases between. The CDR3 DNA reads TGTGCCAGCAGTTTGTTAGGAAACACTGAAGCTTTCTTT. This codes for CASSLLGNTEAFF.

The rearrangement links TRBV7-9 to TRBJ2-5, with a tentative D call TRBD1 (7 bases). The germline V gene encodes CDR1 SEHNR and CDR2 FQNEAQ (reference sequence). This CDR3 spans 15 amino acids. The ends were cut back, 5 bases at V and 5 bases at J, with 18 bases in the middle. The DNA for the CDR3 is TGTGCCAGCAGCCACAGGGGAGGCTTGAACGAGACCCAGTACTTC. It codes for CASSHRGGLNETQYF.

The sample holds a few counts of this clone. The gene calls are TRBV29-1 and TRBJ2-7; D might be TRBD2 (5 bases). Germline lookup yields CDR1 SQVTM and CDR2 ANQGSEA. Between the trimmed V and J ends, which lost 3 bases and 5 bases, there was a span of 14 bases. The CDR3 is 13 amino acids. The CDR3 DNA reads TGCAGCGTTGACGGGGTAACCGACCACGAGCAGTACTTC. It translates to CSVDGVTDHEQYF.

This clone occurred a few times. CDR3 residues: CASSQDWDGNQPQHF. In nucleotides, the CDR3 is TGCGCCAGCAGCCAAGATTGGGACGGCAATCAGCCCCAGCATTTT. This sequence joins TRBV4-1 and TRBJ1-5, with a weak D call TRBD1 (5 bases). Trimming pared 0 bases from V and 2 bases from J, leaving 8 bases between. Looked up from germline, CDR1 is MGHRA and CDR2 is YSYEKL. The length of the CDR3 is 15 residues.

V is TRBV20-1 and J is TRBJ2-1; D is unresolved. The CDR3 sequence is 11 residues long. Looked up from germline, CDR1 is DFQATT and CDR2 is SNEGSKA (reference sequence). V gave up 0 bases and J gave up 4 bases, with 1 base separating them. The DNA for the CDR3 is TGCAGTGCTAGAGAATACAATGAGCAGTTCTTC. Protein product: CSAREYNEQFF.

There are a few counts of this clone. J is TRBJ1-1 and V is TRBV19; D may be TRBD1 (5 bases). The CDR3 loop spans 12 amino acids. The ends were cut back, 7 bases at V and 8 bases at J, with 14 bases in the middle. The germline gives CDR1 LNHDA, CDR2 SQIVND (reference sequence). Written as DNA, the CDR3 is TGTGCCAGTACCCCTGGGGGGATGGAAGCTTTCTTT. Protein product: CASTPGGMEAFF.

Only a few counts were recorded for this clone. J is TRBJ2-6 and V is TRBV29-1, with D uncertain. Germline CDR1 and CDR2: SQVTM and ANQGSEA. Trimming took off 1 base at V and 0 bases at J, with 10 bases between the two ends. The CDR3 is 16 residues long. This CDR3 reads CSVEVWVSSGANVLTF. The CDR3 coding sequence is TGCAGCGTTGAAGTTTGGGTCAGCTCTGGGGCCAACGTCCTGACTTTC.

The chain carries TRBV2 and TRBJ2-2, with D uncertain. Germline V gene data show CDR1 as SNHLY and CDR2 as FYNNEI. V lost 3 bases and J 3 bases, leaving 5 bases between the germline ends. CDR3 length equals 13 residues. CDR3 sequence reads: CASSDDYTGELFF. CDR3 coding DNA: TGTGCCAGCAGTGACGACTACACCGGGGAGCTGTTTTTT.

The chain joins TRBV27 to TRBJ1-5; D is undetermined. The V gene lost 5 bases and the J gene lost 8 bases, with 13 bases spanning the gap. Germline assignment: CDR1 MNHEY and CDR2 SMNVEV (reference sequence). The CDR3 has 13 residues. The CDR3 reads CASSPPGSEPQHF. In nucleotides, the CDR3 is TGTGCCAGCAGTCCACCGGGATCAGAGCCCCAGCATTTT.

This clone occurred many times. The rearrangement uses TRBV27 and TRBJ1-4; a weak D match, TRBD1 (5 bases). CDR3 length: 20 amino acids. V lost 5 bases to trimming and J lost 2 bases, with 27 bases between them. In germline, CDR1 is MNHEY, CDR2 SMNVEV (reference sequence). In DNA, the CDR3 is TGTGCCAGCAGTCCAGCCGGTCGACTATCTCAACAGGCGACTAATGAAAAACTGTTTTTT. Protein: CASSPAGRLSQQATNEKLFF.

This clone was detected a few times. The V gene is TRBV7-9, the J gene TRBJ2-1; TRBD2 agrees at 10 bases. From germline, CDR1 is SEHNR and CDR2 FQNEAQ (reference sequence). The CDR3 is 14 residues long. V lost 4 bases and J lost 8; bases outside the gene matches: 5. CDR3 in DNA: TGTGCCAGCAGCTCTAGCGGGAGTATCCATGAGCAGTTCTTC. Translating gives CASSSSGSIHEQFF.

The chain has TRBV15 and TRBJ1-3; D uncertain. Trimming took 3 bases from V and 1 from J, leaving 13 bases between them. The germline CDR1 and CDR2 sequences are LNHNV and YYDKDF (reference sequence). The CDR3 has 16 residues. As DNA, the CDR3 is TGTGCCACCAGCAGGGCAACGACGGGATCTGGAAACACCATATATTTT. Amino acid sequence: CATSRATTGSGNTIYF.